This T cell receptor (beta chain) was retrieved from a study of patients and donors after allogeneic stem cell transplantation. V lost 2 bases, J lost 1 base, and 11 bases lay in between. The CDR3 sequence is 15 residues long. The germline gives CDR1 MGHRA, CDR2 YSYEKL. One entry per CDR3 protein, called by TCRdb with MiXCR from the RT-PCR reads. The sample has 70,000 to 85,000 distinct CDR3 sequences; less than 30% are singletons. The receptor's source is a human donor who was either an allogeneic HSCT recipient or a stem cell or donor lymphocyte infusion donor (not recorded which). It is not recorded whose cells these are; they may come from a transplant donor. Sequencing was performed on blood, either unsorted or a sorted T cell fraction (not recorded which). The chain is built from TRBV4-1 and TRBJ2-5; D ambiguous. This CDR3 reads CASSQPLVSQETQYF. The CDR3 DNA reads as TGCGCCAGCAGCCAACCTCTAGTCAGCCAAGAGACCCAGTACTTC.